The sequence of this TCR beta chain was determined in a study of shared clonotypes between healthy human individuals. The CDR3 runs to 15 residues. V lost 4 bases, J lost 0 bases, and 10 bases lay in between. The germline V gene encodes CDR1 SGHAT and CDR2 FQNNGV. Sequencing was performed with immunoSEQ multiplex PCR; in TCRdb, only in-frame clones are kept and a portion is missing. In the table there are around 500,000 clones, 70% to 80% of which are singletons. The V gene is TRBV11-2, the J gene TRBJ1-3; D not resolved. Material: PBMCs. The receptor was derived from a woman in her thirties or forties in good health. Some clones in this sample may be carry-over from other donors' samples. The CDR3 region is CASSSQTISGNTIYF. The CDR3 nucleotides read TGTGCCAGCAGCTCACAGACTATCTCTGGAAACACCATATATTTT.